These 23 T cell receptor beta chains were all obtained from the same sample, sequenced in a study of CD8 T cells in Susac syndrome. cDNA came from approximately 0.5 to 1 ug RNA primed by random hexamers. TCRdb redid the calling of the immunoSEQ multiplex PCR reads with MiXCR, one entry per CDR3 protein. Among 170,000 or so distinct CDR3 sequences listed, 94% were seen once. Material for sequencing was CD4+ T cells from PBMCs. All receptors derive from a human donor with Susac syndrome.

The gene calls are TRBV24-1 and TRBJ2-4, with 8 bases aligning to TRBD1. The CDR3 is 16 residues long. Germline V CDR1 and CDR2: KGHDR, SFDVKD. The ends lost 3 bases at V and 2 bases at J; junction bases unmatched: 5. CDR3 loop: CATSDTWTGTKNIQYF. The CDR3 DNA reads TGTGCCACCAGTGATACCTGGACAGGGACCAAAAACATTCAGTACTTC.

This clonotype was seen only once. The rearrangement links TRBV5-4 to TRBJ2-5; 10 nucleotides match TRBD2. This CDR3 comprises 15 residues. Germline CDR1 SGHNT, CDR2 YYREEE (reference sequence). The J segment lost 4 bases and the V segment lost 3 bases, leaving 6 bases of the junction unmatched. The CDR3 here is CASSSIAGGGETQYF. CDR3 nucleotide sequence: TGTGCCAGCAGCTCAATAGCGGGGGGAGGAGAGACCCAGTACTTC.

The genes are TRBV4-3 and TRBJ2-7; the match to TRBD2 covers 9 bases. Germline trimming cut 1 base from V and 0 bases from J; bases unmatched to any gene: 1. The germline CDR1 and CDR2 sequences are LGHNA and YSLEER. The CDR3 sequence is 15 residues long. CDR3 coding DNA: TGCGCCAGCAGCCAAGGACTAGCGGCCTCCTACGAGCAGTACTTC. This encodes CASSQGLAASYEQYF.

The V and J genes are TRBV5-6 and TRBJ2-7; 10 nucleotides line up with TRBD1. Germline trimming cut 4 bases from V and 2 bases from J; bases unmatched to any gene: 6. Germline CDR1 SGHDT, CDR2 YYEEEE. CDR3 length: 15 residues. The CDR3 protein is CASSLGGTGAYEQYF. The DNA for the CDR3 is TGTGCCAGCAGCCTAGGCGGGACAGGGGCCTACGAGCAGTACTTC.

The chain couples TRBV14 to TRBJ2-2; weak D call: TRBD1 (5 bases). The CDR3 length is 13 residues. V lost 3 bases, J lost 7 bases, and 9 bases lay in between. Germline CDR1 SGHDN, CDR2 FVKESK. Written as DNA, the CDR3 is TGTGCCAGCAGCCAGGAGACAGACGGGGAGCTGTTTTTT. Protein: CASSQETDGELFF.

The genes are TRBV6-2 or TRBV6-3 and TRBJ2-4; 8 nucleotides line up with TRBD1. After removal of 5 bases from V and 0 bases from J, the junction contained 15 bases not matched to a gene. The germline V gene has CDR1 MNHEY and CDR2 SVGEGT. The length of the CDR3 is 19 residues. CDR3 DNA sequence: TGTGCCAGCAGTCACCGTCCCGGGACAGGATTCCTAGCCAAAAACATTCAGTACTTC. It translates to CASSHRPGTGFLAKNIQYF.

The CDR3, as DNA: TGTGCCAGCAGCCCCCATGGGGAGAATGAAAAACTGTTTTTT. This gives the protein CASSPHGENEKLFF. The gene calls are TRBV6-6 and TRBJ1-4; D gene unclear. Trimming removed 6 bases from V and 5 bases from J, with 13 bases in between. This CDR3 is 14 amino acids long. Looked up from germline, CDR1 is MNHNY and CDR2 is SVGAGI (reference sequence).

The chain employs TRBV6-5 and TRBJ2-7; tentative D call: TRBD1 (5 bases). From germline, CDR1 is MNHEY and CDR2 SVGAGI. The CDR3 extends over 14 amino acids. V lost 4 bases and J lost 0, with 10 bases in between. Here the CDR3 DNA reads TGTGCCAGCAGTTCCCTAGGACACTCCTACGAGCAGTACTTC. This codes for CASSSLGHSYEQYF.

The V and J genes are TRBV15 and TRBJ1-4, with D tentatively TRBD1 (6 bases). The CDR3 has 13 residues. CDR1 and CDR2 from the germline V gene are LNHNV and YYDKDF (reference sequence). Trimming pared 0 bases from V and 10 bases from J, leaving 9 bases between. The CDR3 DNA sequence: TGTGCCACCAGCAGAGAGGCAGGGGCAAAACTGTTTTTT. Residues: CATSREAGAKLFF.

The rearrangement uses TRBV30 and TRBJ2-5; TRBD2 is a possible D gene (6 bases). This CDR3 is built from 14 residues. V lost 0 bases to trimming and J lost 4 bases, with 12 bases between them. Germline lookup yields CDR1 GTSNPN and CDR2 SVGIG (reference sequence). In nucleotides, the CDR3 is TGTGCCTGGAGTGTGGGAAGGGGAGGAGAGACCCAGTACTTC. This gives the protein CAWSVGRGGETQYF. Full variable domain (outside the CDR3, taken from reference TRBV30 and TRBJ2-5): SQTIHQWPATLVQPVGSPLSLECTVEGTSNPNLYWYRQAAGRGLQLLFYSVGIGQISSEVPQNLSASRPQDRQFILSSKKLLLSDSGFYLCAWSVGRGGETQYFGPGTRLLVL.

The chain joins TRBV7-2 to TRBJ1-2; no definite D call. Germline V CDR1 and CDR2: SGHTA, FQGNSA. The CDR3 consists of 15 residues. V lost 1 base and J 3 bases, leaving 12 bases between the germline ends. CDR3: CASSLGLGSDYGYTF. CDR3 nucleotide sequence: TGTGCCAGCAGCTTAGGGCTGGGTTCAGACTATGGCTACACCTTC.

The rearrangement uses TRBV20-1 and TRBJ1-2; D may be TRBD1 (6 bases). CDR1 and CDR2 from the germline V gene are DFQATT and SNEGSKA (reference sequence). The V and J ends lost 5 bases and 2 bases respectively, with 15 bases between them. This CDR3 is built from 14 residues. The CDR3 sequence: CSAPSGTPNYGYTF. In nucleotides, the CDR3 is TGCAGTGCTCCTTCTGGGACACCAAACTATGGCTACACCTTC.

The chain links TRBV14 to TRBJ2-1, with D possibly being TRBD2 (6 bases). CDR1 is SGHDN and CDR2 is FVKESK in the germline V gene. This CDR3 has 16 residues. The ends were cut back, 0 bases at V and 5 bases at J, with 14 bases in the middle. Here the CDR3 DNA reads TGTGCCAGCAGCCAAGATTTCGGGGGAGTCCACAATGAGCAGTTCTTC. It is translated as CASSQDFGGVHNEQFF.

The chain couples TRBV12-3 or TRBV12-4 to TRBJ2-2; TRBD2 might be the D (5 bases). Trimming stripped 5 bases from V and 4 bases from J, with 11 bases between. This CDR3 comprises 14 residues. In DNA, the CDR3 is TGTGCCAGCAGTCCCGACGGACTCACCGGGGAGCTGTTTTTT. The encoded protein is CASSPDGLTGELFF.

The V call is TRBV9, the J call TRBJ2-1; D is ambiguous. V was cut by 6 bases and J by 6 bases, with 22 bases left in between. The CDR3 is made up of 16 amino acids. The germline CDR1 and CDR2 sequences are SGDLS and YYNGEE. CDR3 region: CASNPSLYNKVNEQFF. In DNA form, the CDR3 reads TGTGCCAGCAACCCTTCATTGTATAACAAGGTCAATGAGCAGTTCTTC.

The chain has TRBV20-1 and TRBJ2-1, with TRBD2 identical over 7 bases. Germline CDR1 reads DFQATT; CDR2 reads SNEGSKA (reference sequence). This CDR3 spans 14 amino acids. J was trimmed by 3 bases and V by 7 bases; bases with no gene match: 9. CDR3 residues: CSGRPGGNYNEQFF. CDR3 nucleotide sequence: TGCAGTGGACGACCCGGGGGGAACTACAATGAGCAGTTCTTC.

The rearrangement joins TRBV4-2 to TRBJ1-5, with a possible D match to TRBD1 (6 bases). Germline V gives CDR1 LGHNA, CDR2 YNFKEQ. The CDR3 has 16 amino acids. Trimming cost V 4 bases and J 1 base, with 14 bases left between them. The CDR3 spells CASSRGRTASNQPQHF. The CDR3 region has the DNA TGTGCCAGCAGCCGGGGTAGGACAGCGAGCAATCAGCCCCAGCATTTT.

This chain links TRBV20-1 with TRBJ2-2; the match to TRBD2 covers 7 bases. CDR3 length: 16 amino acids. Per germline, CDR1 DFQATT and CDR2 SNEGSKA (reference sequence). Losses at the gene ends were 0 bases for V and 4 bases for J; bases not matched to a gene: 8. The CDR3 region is CSARDGRGSGTGELFF. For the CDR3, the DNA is TGCAGTGCTAGAGATGGGAGGGGATCGGGCACCGGGGAGCTGTTTTTT.

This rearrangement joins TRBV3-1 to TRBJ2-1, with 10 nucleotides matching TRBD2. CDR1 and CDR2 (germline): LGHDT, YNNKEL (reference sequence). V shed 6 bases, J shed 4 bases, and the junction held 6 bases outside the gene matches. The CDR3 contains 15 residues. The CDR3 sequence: CASSLDSGGYNEQFF. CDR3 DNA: TGTGCCAGCAGTCTCGATAGCGGGGGGTACAATGAGCAGTTCTTC.

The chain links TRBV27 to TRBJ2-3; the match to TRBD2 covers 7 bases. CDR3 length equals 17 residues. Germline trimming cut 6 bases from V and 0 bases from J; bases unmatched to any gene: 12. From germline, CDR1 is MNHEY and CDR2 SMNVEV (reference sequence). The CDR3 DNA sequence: TGTGCCAGCAGACGGGCTTGGCAGCGGGAAAGCACAGATACGCAGTATTTT. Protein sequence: CASRRAWQRESTDTQYF.

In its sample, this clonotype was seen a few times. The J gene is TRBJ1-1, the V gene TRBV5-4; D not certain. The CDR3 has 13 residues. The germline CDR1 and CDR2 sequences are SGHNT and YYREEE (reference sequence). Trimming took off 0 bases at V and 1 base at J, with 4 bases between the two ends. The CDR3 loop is CASSLAENTEAFF. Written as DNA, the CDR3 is TGTGCCAGCAGCTTGGCTGAGAACACTGAAGCTTTCTTT.

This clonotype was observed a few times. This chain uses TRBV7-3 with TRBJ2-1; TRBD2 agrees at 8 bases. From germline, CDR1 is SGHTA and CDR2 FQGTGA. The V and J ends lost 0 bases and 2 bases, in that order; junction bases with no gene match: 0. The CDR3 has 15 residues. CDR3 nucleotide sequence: TGTGCCAGCAGCTTAACTAGCGGGACCTACAATGAGCAGTTCTTC. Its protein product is CASSLTSGTYNEQFF.

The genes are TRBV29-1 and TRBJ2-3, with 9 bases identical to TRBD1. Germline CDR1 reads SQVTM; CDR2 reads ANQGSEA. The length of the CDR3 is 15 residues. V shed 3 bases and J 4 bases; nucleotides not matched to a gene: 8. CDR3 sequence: CSVDSTGGVSDTQYF. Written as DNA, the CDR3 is TGCAGCGTTGACAGTACAGGGGGCGTATCAGATACGCAGTATTTT.